This T cell receptor beta chain was observed in a study of blood T cell repertoires in COVID-19. Study-level information: PBMCs, B-cell-depleted T cells, or T cells provided the cDNA or gDNA that made up the material.

V was pared by 0 bases and J by 10 bases, with 10 bases between. Germline lookup yields CDR1 GTSNPN and CDR2 SVGIG (reference sequence). This CDR3 comprises 12 residues. Authors' processing steps: The assay estimated nucleated cells by amplifying reference gene primers. Measured with immunoSEQ multiplex PCR; TCRdb has only the in-frame clones, and not every one. That table furnishes V, J and clone size, whereas the DNA furnished D and trimming. The data show tens of thousands of clones, over 75% seen once. The sample was peripheral blood. This sequence joins TRBV30 and TRBJ2-1, with D maybe TRBD2 (5 bases). This TCR came from a human donor in a cohort sampled during active COVID-19. In DNA form, the CDR3 reads TGTGCCTGGAGTGTACGGGGTAGAGAGCAGTTCTTC. As protein: CAWSVRGREQFF. Drawing the rest from reference TRBV30 and TRBJ2-1, the complete variable domain is SQTIHQWPATLVQPVGSPLSLECTVEGTSNPNLYWYRQAAGRGLQLLFYSVGIGQISSEVPQNLSASRPQDRQFILSSKKLLLSDSGFYLCAWSVRGREQFFGPGTRLTVL.